This TCR beta chain was observed in a study of blood T cell repertoires in COVID-19. On the study more broadly: Spain, Italy and the United States supplied samples that represented acute and convalescent COVID-19. PBMCs, B-cell-depleted T cells, or T cells provided the cDNA or gDNA that made up the material.

Authors' processing steps: Reference gene primer amplification yielded estimated nucleated cell counts. The protocol was immunoSEQ multiplex PCR, while the TCRdb copy is restricted to in-frame clones and leaves out a portion. That table furnishes V, J and clone size, whereas the DNA furnished D and trimming. The sample has tens of thousands of clones; around 80% are singletons. V dropped 6 bases and J dropped 6; count of bases not matched to a gene: 8. Germline V CDR1 and CDR2: KGHSH, LQKENI. The CDR3 is 14 amino acids. A few counts support this clone. The genes are TRBV18 and TRBJ2-1; 7 bases agree with TRBD2. Material: peripheral blood. The origin of this receptor is a man older than 75 with active or convalescent COVID-19. The chain's CDR3 is CASSPGGSFNEQFF. Written as DNA, the CDR3 is TGTGCCAGCTCCCCGGGAGGCAGTTTCAATGAGCAGTTCTTC.